The rows below give T cell receptor beta chains drawn from one sample of a study of EBV T-cell therapy then PD-1 blockade in nasopharyngeal carcinoma. Produced via immunoSEQ multiplex PCR; TCRdb's table is partial and in-frame only. The sample records 15,000 or so clones, approximately 80% being singletons. Their antigen targets remain unknown. Sequencing used CD8+ T cells from blood, obtained at day 0 from a patient whose treatment included autologous EBV-specific T cells and nivolumab. The receptors come from a man aged 35 to 55 with nasopharyngeal carcinoma. Both conserved end residues are part of each CDR3. The D gene is left open where the match is weak. The size entry is marked missing in some rows and otherwise reads once, few, many or a size class.

clone_size j_call v_call d_call cdr3_aa cdr3_nt
. TRBJ1-2 TRBV4-3 TRBD1 CASSHRQGRDGYTF TGCGCCAGCAGCCACCGACAGGGGAGGGATGGCTACACCTTC
. TRBJ1-5 TRBV3-1/TRBV3-2 . CASSQEGGGNQPQHF TGTGCCAGCAGCCAAGAGGGGGGCGGCAATCAGCCCCAGCATTTT
few TRBJ1-1 TRBV6-4 TRBD1 CASSDSIEGATEAFF TGTGCCAGCAGTGACTCGATTGAGGGGGCAACTGAAGCTTTCTTT
. TRBJ2-7 TRBV7-9 . CASSFAQGLEGEQYF TGTGCCAGCAGCTTTGCGCAGGGCCTTGAAGGGGAGCAGTACTTC
. TRBJ1-1 TRBV5-4 TRBD1 CASSLGQGNEAFF TGTGCCAGCAGCTTGGGACAGGGGAATGAAGCTTTCTTT
. TRBJ1-5 TRBV19 . CASRTMDRDNQPQHF TGTGCCAGTAGAACGATGGACAGAGATAATCAGCCCCAGCATTTT
few TRBJ2-7 TRBV7-9 TRBD1 CASSLGGQGLSYEQYF TGTGCCAGCAGCTTAGGCGGACAGGGTTTATCCTACGAGCAGTACTTC
. TRBJ2-3 TRBV28 TRBD2 CASSSPYRTSGPSTDTQYF TGTGCCAGCAGTTCTCCCTACCGGACTAGCGGGCCGAGCACAGATACGCAGTATTTT
. TRBJ1-4 TRBV29-1 . CSVEDGGMQNLNEKLFF TGCAGCGTTGAAGATGGGGGGATGCAAAATCTTAATGAAAAACTGTTTTTT
. TRBJ2-1 TRBV19 . CASSTRLGGPNEQFF TGTGCCAGTAGTACTCGCCTCGGGGGTCCCAATGAGCAGTTCTTC
. TRBJ1-5 TRBV6-1 . CASTLWGSDQPQHF TGTGCCAGCACCCTTTGGGGCAGCGATCAGCCCCAGCATTTT
. TRBJ2-1 TRBV7-8 TRBD2 CASSLVGGGASEQFF TGTGCCAGCAGCTTAGTTGGCGGGGGGGCCTCTGAGCAGTTCTTC
few TRBJ2-7 TRBV29-1 . CSVSNGEGYEQYF TGCAGCGTTTCCAACGGAGAGGGCTACGAGCAGTACTTC
few TRBJ1-1 TRBV30 TRBD1 CAWGQGGAEAFF TGTGCCTGGGGACAGGGCGGAGCTGAAGCTTTCTTT
. TRBJ1-1 TRBV4-2 . CASSLYKNTEAFF TGTGCCAGCAGCCTTTACAAGAACACTGAAGCTTTCTTT
. TRBJ1-6 TRBV1 . CTSSRDSKRDYNSPLHF TGCACCAGCAGCCGGGACAGTAAGAGGGACTATAATTCACCCCTCCACTTT